The 27 T cell receptor beta chains reported below all come from one sample, sequenced in a study of OX40 agonist ivuxolimab in advanced cancers. TCRdb keeps only in-frame clones here, not all; method: immunoSEQ multiplex PCR. The profile covers around 140,000 clones, with 75% to 95% appearing a single time and roughly 0.99% taken by the ten largest. Sequences were derived from CD4+ or CD8+ T cells sorted from blood, sampled in a trial of the OX40 agonist ivuxolimab. Receptors originate from an adult with an advanced solid tumor such as melanoma, head and neck, liver or kidney cancer.

CDR3 DNA: TGTGCCAGCAGTTCCACTAATAGCGGGAGACAATACGAGCAGTACTTC. It specifies CASSSTNSGRQYEQYF. This chain joins TRBV27 and TRBJ2-5, with 9 bases lining up with TRBD2. The J call could be wrong; TRBJ2-7 is a better fit for the DNA end. CDR3 length: 16 amino acids. Looked up from germline, CDR1 is MNHEY and CDR2 is SMNVEV (reference sequence).

The chain is built from TRBV4-1 and TRBJ2-1, with 11 bases fitting TRBD2. CDR1 and CDR2 (germline): MGHRA, YSYEKL. This CDR3 has 17 residues. Losses at the gene ends were 4 bases for V and 5 bases for J; bases not matched to a gene: 10. In nucleotides, the CDR3 is TGCGCCAGCAGCCCGACTAGGGCGACTAGCGGGAACAATGAGCAGTTCTTC. Translating gives CASSPTRATSGNNEQFF.

The rearrangement uses TRBV4-3 and TRBJ2-7; the match to TRBD2 covers 10 bases. CDR3 size: 15 residues. J lost 2 bases, V lost 4 bases, and 5 bases had no gene match. Germline CDR1 and CDR2: LGHNA and YSLEER. The CDR3 protein is CASSPGLAVAYEQYF. The CDR3 region has the DNA TGCGCCAGCAGCCCAGGACTAGCGGTCGCCTACGAGCAGTACTTC.

This clone was seen more than once but under ten times. This rearrangement joins TRBV2 to TRBJ1-5, with D unresolved. Germline CDR1 SNHLY, CDR2 FYNNEI. CDR3 length: 13 residues. Trimming took off 7 bases at V and 3 bases at J, with 10 bases between the two ends. The CDR3 region has the DNA TGTGCCAGCATAAGCAGACTCAATCAGCCCCAGCATTTT. Protein product: CASISRLNQPQHF.

The chain is built from TRBV5-6 and TRBJ2-7, with 11 positions matching TRBD1. This CDR3 has 15 residues. Germline CDR1 SGHDT, CDR2 YYEEEE. V lost 4 bases, J lost 2 bases, and 5 bases stayed unmatched. CDR3 in DNA: TGTGCCAGCAGCCCGGGGACAGGGGGTACCTACGAGCAGTACTTC. Translating it yields CASSPGTGGTYEQYF.

This chain links TRBV9 with TRBJ2-1, with a weak D call TRBD2 (6 bases). Between the trimmed V and J ends, which lost 0 bases and 5 bases, there was a span of 18 bases. Germline CDR1 SGDLS, CDR2 YYNGEE. CDR3 length: 17 residues. The CDR3 reads CASSVDPAGFTNNEQFF. In nucleotides, the CDR3 is TGTGCCAGCAGCGTAGATCCAGCGGGTTTTACTAACAATGAGCAGTTCTTC.

V and J are TRBV11-1 and TRBJ1-2; 9 bases match TRBD1. With V trimmed by 4 bases and J by 8 bases, 11 bases remained unmatched. Germline values: CDR1 SGHAT, CDR2 FQDESV (reference sequence). The length of the CDR3 is 15 residues. The CDR3 DNA follows: TGTGCCAGCAGCTCCCGGGACAGGGATTTCGGCGGCTACACCTTC. Translating it yields CASSSRDRDFGGYTF.

The genes are TRBV9 and TRBJ2-7; no definite D call. The CDR3 sequence is 15 residues long. V lost 1 base to trimming and J lost 3 bases, with 14 bases between them. Looked up from germline, CDR1 is SGDLS and CDR2 is YYNGEE. The CDR3 sequence is CASSVSGDGVYEQYF. CDR3 DNA: TGTGCCAGCAGCGTATCTGGGGATGGTGTCTACGAGCAGTACTTC.

The rearrangement links TRBV9 to TRBJ2-5, with D hard to call. Germline loops: CDR1 SGDLS, CDR2 YYNGEE. Deletions cut 1 base from V and 0 bases from J, with 4 bases between. This CDR3 is 13 amino acids long. The CDR3 sequence is CASSVTHQETQYF. The CDR3 coding sequence is TGTGCCAGCAGCGTAACCCACCAAGAGACCCAGTACTTC. Complete variable domain (other parts from reference TRBV9 and TRBJ2-5): DSGVTQTPKHLITATGQRVTLRCSPRSGDLSVYWYQQSLDQGLQFLIQYYNGEERAKGNILERFSAQQFPDLHSELNLSSLELGDSALYFCASSVTHQETQYFGPGTRLLVL.

As concerns this clone: Other nucleotide sequences from this sample produce the same CDR3. This sequence joins TRBV5-1 and TRBJ2-2; D gene uncertain. Trimming took off 0 bases at V and 2 bases at J, with 5 bases between the two ends. Looked up from germline, CDR1 is SGHRS and CDR2 is YFSETQ. The CDR3 spans 14 residues. CDR3 sequence reads: CASSLGGNTGELFF. The DNA for the CDR3 is TGCGCCAGCAGCTTGGGTGGAAACACCGGGGAGCTGTTTTTT.

The chain is built from TRBV9 and TRBJ2-2, with 9 bases identical to TRBD1. The V segment lost 3 bases and the J segment 5 bases; nucleotides outside the gene matches: 8. Germline V lookup: CDR1 SGDLS, CDR2 YYNGEE. This CDR3 spans 16 amino acids. In DNA form, the CDR3 reads TGTGCCAGCAGCGGGAGGGGACAGGGTGTTACCGGGGAGCTGTTTTTT. Protein product: CASSGRGQGVTGELFF.

The chain is built from TRBV2 and TRBJ2-7, with 8 bases aligning to TRBD2. The CDR3 is made up of 17 amino acids. Germline V gene lookup returns CDR1 SNHLY and CDR2 FYNNEI. With V trimmed by 3 bases and J by 0 bases, 10 bases remained unmatched. In DNA form, the CDR3 reads TGTGCCAGCAGTGACAAACGACTAGCGCTCACCTCCTACGAGCAGTACTTC. The encoded protein is CASSDKRLALTSYEQYF. The full variable domain, completed using reference TRBV2 and TRBJ2-7, is EPEVTQTPSHQVTQMGQEVILRCVPISNHLYFYWYRQILGQKVEFLVSFYNNEISEKSEIFDDQFSVERPDGSNFTLKIRSTKLEDSAMYFCASSDKRLALTSYEQYFGPGTRLTVT.

The chain couples TRBV27 to TRBJ2-7; no clear D gene. Germline CDR1 MNHEY, CDR2 SMNVEV (reference sequence). The V and J ends lost 5 bases and 3 bases respectively, with 17 bases between them. The CDR3 length is 15 residues. The CDR3 protein is CASSPHKGYYYEQYF. CDR3 DNA sequence: TGTGCCAGCAGTCCCCACAAGGGTTACTACTACGAGCAGTACTTC.

This chain joins TRBV7-9 and TRBJ1-1, with unresolved D. The CDR3 totals 12 residues. Trimming removed 5 bases at V and 1 base at J, with 5 bases between. CDR1 is SEHNR, CDR2 FQNEAQ, per germline (reference sequence). Here the CDR3 reads CASSRQNTEAFF. As DNA, the CDR3 is TGTGCCAGCAGCCGGCAGAACACTGAAGCTTTCTTT.

The chain links TRBV5-1 to TRBJ2-5; 7 bases line up with TRBD1. The ends lost 4 bases at V and 1 base at J; junction bases unmatched: 4. Germline CDR1 SGHRS, CDR2 YFSETQ. This CDR3 is 14 amino acids long. The CDR3 nucleotides are TGCGCCAGCAGCGTAGGGACAGCCCAAGAGACCCAGTACTTC. It encodes CASSVGTAQETQYF.

The chain employs TRBV7-9 and TRBJ2-1; 8 positions match TRBD2. Germline V gene sequence: CDR1 SEHNR, CDR2 FQNEAQ (reference sequence). Losses at the gene ends were 3 bases for V and 0 bases for J; bases not matched to a gene: 7. The CDR3 loop spans 17 amino acids. The CDR3 loop reads CASSLGLAGLSYNEQFF. The CDR3 DNA sequence: TGTGCCAGCAGCTTGGGGTTAGCGGGGCTCTCCTACAATGAGCAGTTCTTC.

This chain connects TRBV5-6 to TRBJ1-1, with D uncertain. Looked up from germline, CDR1 is SGHDT and CDR2 is YYEEEE. This CDR3 comprises 15 residues. V shed 4 bases and J shed 5 bases, with 18 bases lying between them. Here the CDR3 DNA reads TGTGCCAGCAGCCCGGTCCGTCCCAGTCAGACTGAAGCTTTCTTT. Amino acid sequence: CASSPVRPSQTEAFF. Based on the CDR3 plus reference TRBV5-6 and TRBJ1-1, the full variable domain is DAGVTQSPTHLIKTRGQQVTLRCSPKSGHDTVSWYQQALGQGPQFIFQYYEEEERQRGNFPDRFSGHQFPNYSSELNVNALLLGDSALYLCASSPVRPSQTEAFFGQGTRLTVV.

The J gene is TRBJ2-7, the V gene TRBV7-8, with D perhaps matching TRBD2 (5 bases). CDR3 length equals 16 residues. Germline CDR1 reads SGHVS; CDR2 reads FQNEAQ. Trimming took off 1 base at V and 1 base at J, with 14 bases between the two ends. CDR3 DNA sequence: TGTGCCAGCAGCTTAGGAGGGCTGGCGAGATCCTACGAGCAGTACTTC. Its protein product is CASSLGGLARSYEQYF.

A single count supports this clone. This chain links TRBV6-6 with TRBJ2-5; D ambiguous. The CDR3 extends over 15 amino acids. From germline, CDR1 is MNHNY and CDR2 SVGAGI (reference sequence). Trimming removed 4 bases from V and 1 base from J, with 13 bases in between. The CDR3 sequence: CASSFQGSPQETQYF. The CDR3 DNA sequence: TGTGCCAGCAGTTTTCAAGGCAGCCCCCAAGAGACCCAGTACTTC.

V and J are TRBV27 and TRBJ2-7; 7 nucleotides match TRBD2. The V segment lost 5 bases and the J segment 2 bases; nucleotides outside the gene matches: 9. The CDR3 runs to 15 residues. Germline V gene data show CDR1 as MNHEY and CDR2 as SMNVEV (reference sequence). The CDR3 reads CASSRGGYLAYEQYF. In DNA, the CDR3 is TGTGCCAGCAGTCGGGGAGGGTATTTGGCCTACGAGCAGTACTTC.

The V and J genes are TRBV10-1 and TRBJ2-2; 8 nucleotides line up with TRBD1. The trim removed 4 bases at V and 4 bases at J, leaving 2 bases unmatched. The CDR3 is 14 amino acids. From germline, CDR1 is WNHNN and CDR2 SYGVQD (reference sequence). CDR3 amino acids: CASSGDRGTGELFF. The CDR3 bases are TGCGCCAGCAGTGGAGACAGGGGCACCGGGGAGCTGTTTTTT.

The V call is TRBV23-1, the J call TRBJ1-5, with D unclear. TRBV23-1 is known as an ORF, though its function is uncertain. Trimming pared 8 bases from V and 2 bases from J, leaving 7 bases between. The CDR3 totals 12 residues. The CDR3 sequence: CASVPGNQPQHF. The CDR3 nucleotides read TGCGCCAGCGTCCCTGGCAATCAGCCCCAGCATTTT.

The V call is TRBV7-9, the J call TRBJ2-5, with no clear D. CDR1 SEHNR and CDR2 FQNEAQ come from the germline V gene (reference sequence). This CDR3 is built from 13 residues. V lost 5 bases and J 6 bases, leaving 13 bases between the germline ends. The CDR3 bases are TGTGCCAGCAGCCCCCTAGGTTTTCAGACCCAGTACTTC. Protein product: CASSPLGFQTQYF.

The chain couples TRBV29-1 to TRBJ2-7, with D possibly matching TRBD2 (5 bases). The germline gives CDR1 SQVTM, CDR2 ANQGSEA. This CDR3 comprises 12 residues. V lost 4 bases, J lost 3 bases, and 10 bases lay in between. The CDR3 DNA reads as TGCAGCGTTGGAACAGACTACTACGAGCAGTACTTC. Its protein is CSVGTDYYEQYF.

J is TRBJ1-3 and V is TRBV9; D perhaps matches TRBD1 (5 bases). The V end lost 2 bases, the J end lost 2 bases, and 11 bases lay between the germline ends. Looked up from germline, CDR1 is SGDLS and CDR2 is YYNGEE. The CDR3 is made up of 15 amino acids. CDR3 amino acids: CASSVSGNTGNTIYF. The CDR3 nucleotides read TGTGCCAGCAGCGTTTCAGGGAACACTGGAAACACCATATATTTT.

The chain recombines TRBV19 with TRBJ2-5; possible D gene TRBD1, 6 bases. V was shortened by 5 bases and J by 7 bases, with 11 bases between the two germline ends. Germline V gene data show CDR1 as LNHDA and CDR2 as SQIVND (reference sequence). The CDR3 is 12 residues long. Written as DNA, the CDR3 is TGTGCCAGTAGTCCGGACAGATGGACCCAGTACTTC. This encodes CASSPDRWTQYF.

This chain joins TRBV6-1 and TRBJ2-4; 9 bases align to TRBD2. Germline V CDR1 and CDR2: MNHNS, SASEGT. The V and J ends lost 2 bases and 1 base, in that order; junction bases with no gene match: 9. CDR3 size: 18 residues. CDR3 sequence (DNA): TGTGCCAGCAGTGAATTATTGGTAGCGGGAGCGGCCAAAAACATTCAGTACTTC. Translated: CASSELLVAGAAKNIQYF.